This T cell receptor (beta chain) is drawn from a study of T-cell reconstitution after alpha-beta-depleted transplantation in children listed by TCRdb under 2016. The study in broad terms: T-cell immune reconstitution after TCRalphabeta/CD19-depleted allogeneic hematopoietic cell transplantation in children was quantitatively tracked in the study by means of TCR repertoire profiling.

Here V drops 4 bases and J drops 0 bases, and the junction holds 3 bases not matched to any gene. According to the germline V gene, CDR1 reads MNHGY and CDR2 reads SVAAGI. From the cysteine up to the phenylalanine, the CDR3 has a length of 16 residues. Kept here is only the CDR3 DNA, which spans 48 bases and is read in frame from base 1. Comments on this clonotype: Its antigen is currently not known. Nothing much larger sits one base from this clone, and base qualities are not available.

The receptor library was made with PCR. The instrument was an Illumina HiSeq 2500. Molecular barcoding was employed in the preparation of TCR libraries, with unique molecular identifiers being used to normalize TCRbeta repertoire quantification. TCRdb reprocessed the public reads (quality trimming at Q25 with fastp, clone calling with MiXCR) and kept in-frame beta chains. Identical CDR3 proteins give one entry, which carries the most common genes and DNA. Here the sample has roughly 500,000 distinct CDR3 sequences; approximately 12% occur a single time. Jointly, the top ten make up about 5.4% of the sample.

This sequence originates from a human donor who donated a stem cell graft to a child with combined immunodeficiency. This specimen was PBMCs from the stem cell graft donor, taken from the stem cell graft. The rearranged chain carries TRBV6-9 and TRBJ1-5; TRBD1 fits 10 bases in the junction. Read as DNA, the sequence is TGTGCCAGCAGTTTGGGACAGGGGATTAGCAATCAGCCCCAGCATTTT. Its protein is CASSLGQGISNQPQHF.